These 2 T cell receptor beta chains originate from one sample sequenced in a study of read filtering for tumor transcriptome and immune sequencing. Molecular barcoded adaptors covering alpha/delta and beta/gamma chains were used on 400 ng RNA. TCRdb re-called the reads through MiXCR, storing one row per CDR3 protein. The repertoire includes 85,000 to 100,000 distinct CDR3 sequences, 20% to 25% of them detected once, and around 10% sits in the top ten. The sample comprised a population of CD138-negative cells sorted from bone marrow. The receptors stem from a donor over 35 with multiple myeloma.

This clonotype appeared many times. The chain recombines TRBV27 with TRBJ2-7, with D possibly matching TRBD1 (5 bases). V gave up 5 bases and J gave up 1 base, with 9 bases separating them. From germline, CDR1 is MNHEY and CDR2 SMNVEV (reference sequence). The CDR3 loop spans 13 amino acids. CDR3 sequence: CASSVQESYEQYF. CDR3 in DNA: TGTGCCAGCAGTGTACAGGAGTCCTACGAGCAGTACTTC.

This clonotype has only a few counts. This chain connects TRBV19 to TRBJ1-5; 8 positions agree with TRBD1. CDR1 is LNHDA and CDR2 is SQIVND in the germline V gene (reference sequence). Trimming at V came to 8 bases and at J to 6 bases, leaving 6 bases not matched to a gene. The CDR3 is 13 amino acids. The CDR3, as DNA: TGTGCCAGTCGGACAGGGTCCCTTCAGCCCCAGCATTTT. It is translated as CASRTGSLQPQHF. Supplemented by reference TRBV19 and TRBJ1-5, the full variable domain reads DGGITQSPKYLFRKEGQNVTLSCEQNLNHDAMYWYRQDPGQGLRLIYYSQIVNDFQKGDIAEGYSVSREKKESFPLTVTSAQKNPTAFYLCASRTGSLQPQHFGDGTRLSIL.